These 27 T cell receptor beta chains originate from one sample sequenced in a study of response to subunit inactivated influenza vaccine. TCRdb reprocessed the RT-PCR reads with MiXCR, giving one entry per CDR3 protein. The repertoire holds hundreds of thousands of distinct CDR3 sequences, roughly 18% seen once, with roughly a tenth in the top ten. The source was PBMCs from blood, collected around 5 days after vaccination. All receptors come from a man aged 45-65 years who received an inactivated influenza vaccine.

V usage is TRBV11-2 and J usage is TRBJ2-7, with 9 bases matching TRBD2. Trimming at V came to 4 bases and at J to 3 bases, leaving 13 bases not matched to a gene. This CDR3 has 17 residues. CDR1 and CDR2 from the germline V gene are SGHAT and FQNNGV. CDR3 protein: CASSSAPRLADFYEQYF. The CDR3 bases are TGTGCCAGCAGCTCAGCCCCCAGACTAGCGGATTTCTACGAGCAGTACTTC. Complete variable domain (other parts from reference TRBV11-2 and TRBJ2-7): EAGVAQSPRYKIIEKRQSVAFWCNPISGHATLYWYQQILGQGPKLLIQFQNNGVVDDSQLPKDRFSAERLKGVDSTLKIQPAKLEDSAVYLCASSSAPRLADFYEQYFGPGTRLTVT.

This clonotype has only a few counts. The chain combines TRBV29-1 with TRBJ2-3; 9 bases match TRBD1. V shed 2 bases, J shed 3 bases, and the junction held 9 bases outside the gene matches. This CDR3 is 16 amino acids long. Germline loops: CDR1 SQVTM, CDR2 ANQGSEA. The CDR3 protein is CSVEYPGQGLTDTQYF. CDR3 in DNA: TGCAGCGTTGAATATCCGGGACAGGGACTAACAGATACGCAGTATTTT.

In this sample, this clonotype turned up many times. The rearrangement joins TRBV20-1 to TRBJ2-1, with TRBD2 identical over 12 bases. The CDR3 has 18 amino acids. The ends lost 6 bases at V and 5 bases at J; junction bases unmatched: 17. Germline V gene data show CDR1 as DFQATT and CDR2 as SNEGSKA (reference sequence). This CDR3 is CSAQGWTSGKVLNNEQFF. The DNA for the CDR3 is TGCAGTGCCCAAGGATGGACTAGCGGGAAGGTCTTGAACAATGAGCAGTTCTTC.

This chain uses TRBV7-9 with TRBJ2-7; possible D gene TRBD2, 6 bases. The V end was cut by 7 bases, the J end by 1 base, with 20 bases between. CDR3 length equals 16 residues. Germline V CDR1 and CDR2: SEHNR, FQNEAQ (reference sequence). The CDR3, as DNA: TGTGCCAGCACCCTGGGGGGTCTGGAAGCGTCCTACGAGCAGTACTTC. This sequence encodes CASTLGGLEASYEQYF.

This clonotype was seen only a few times. This chain uses TRBV20-1 with TRBJ1-4; TRBD1 matches at 9 bases. CDR3 length: 15 amino acids. In germline, CDR1 is DFQATT, CDR2 SNEGSKA (reference sequence). With 4 bases clipped from V and 7 bases from J, the junction kept 10 bases outside the gene matches. DNA of the CDR3: TGCAGTGCTAATACGATACAGGGGGCTTTTGAAAAACTGTTTTTT. Its translation is CSANTIQGAFEKLFF.

A few counts support this clonotype. This chain links TRBV20-1 with TRBJ1-2; D unresolved. The germline V gene has CDR1 DFQATT and CDR2 SNEGSKA (reference sequence). This CDR3 spans 14 amino acids. V was trimmed by 6 bases and J by 6 bases, leaving 20 bases between them. CDR3 sequence reads: CSATRQPNWDGYTF. DNA of the CDR3: TGCAGTGCGACACGGCAGCCAAACTGGGATGGCTACACCTTC.

V gene TRBV20-1 combines with J gene TRBJ1-1; unclear D gene. In germline, CDR1 is DFQATT, CDR2 SNEGSKA (reference sequence). Trimming cost V 5 bases and J 0 bases, with 10 bases left between them. The CDR3 consists of 13 residues. CDR3 DNA: TGCAGTGCTGATACAGTGCTGAACACTGAAGCTTTCTTT. Translation gives CSADTVLNTEAFF.

This clonotype occurred a few times. J is TRBJ2-6 and V is TRBV7-8; D is undetermined. V lost 5 bases and J lost 0, with 8 bases in between. The CDR3 has 15 amino acids. Germline V gene data show CDR1 as SGHVS and CDR2 as FQNEAQ. This CDR3 is CASSRAVSGANVLTF. The CDR3 DNA reads TGTGCCAGCAGCCGAGCAGTCTCTGGGGCCAACGTCCTGACTTTC.

This sequence joins TRBV27 and TRBJ2-7, with a weak D call TRBD2 (5 bases). The CDR3 is made up of 14 amino acids. Germline V gene lookup returns CDR1 MNHEY and CDR2 SMNVEV (reference sequence). The ends were cut back, 4 bases at V and 4 bases at J, with 14 bases in the middle. As DNA, the CDR3 is TGTGCCAGCAGTTCGGCTAGCCTACAGTACGAGCAGTACTTC. Encoded protein: CASSSASLQYEQYF.

This clonotype was found a few times. The chain links TRBV10-3 to TRBJ1-1; no firm D call. V was trimmed by 4 bases and J by 6 bases, leaving 9 bases between them. The CDR3 runs to 12 residues. Germline V lookup: CDR1 ENHRY, CDR2 SYGVKD. The CDR3 loop is CAISGGQAEAFF. DNA of the CDR3: TGTGCCATCAGTGGCGGCCAAGCTGAAGCTTTCTTT.

The chain employs TRBV4-1 and TRBJ2-3; D gene unclear. The germline V gene encodes CDR1 MGHRA and CDR2 YSYEKL. There are 15 residues in the CDR3. V shed 1 base and J shed 1 base, with 9 bases lying between them. The CDR3 DNA is TGCGCCAGCAGCCAAGTTTCCTACCGCACAGATACGCAGTATTTT. Encoded protein: CASSQVSYRTDTQYF.

This clonotype was counted at least ten times. The V gene is TRBV7-2, the J gene TRBJ2-7, with a possible D match to TRBD2 (5 bases). The CDR3 has 14 residues. Germline V gene lookup returns CDR1 SGHTA and CDR2 FQGNSA. With 1 base removed from V and 3 bases from J, the gap between germline ends came to 10 bases. The CDR3 here is CASSLVGSGYEQYF. CDR3 coding DNA: TGTGCCAGCAGCTTAGTGGGGAGCGGCTACGAGCAGTACTTC.

This clonotype has just a few counts. The chain employs TRBV29-1 and TRBJ2-1; 9 bases are a match to TRBD1. CDR3 length: 16 residues. Losses at the gene ends were 0 bases for V and 7 bases for J; bases not matched to a gene: 10. Per the germline V gene, CDR1 is SQVTM and CDR2 is ANQGSEA. The CDR3 reads CSVEDLKQGARNEQFF. DNA for the CDR3: TGCAGCGTTGAAGATTTAAAACAGGGGGCAAGGAATGAGCAGTTCTTC.

J is TRBJ2-5 and V is TRBV5-1, with D possibly TRBD1 on 6 matching bases. The CDR3 runs to 12 residues. In germline, CDR1 is SGHRS, CDR2 YFSETQ. Trimming stripped 4 bases from V and 9 bases from J, with 13 bases between. For the CDR3, the DNA is TGCGCCAGCAGCCCTGGACAGTCTTCCCAGTACTTC. It codes for CASSPGQSSQYF.

This clonotype has just a few counts. The chain has TRBV24-1 and TRBJ2-7; unclear D gene. The ends were cut back, 5 bases at V and 5 bases at J, with 12 bases in the middle. This CDR3 region has 13 residues. Germline CDR1 is KGHDR and CDR2 is SFDVKD. In DNA, the CDR3 is TGTGCCACCAGTGGGCACGGAGTCGACGAGCAGTACTTC. Translated, it gives CATSGHGVDEQYF.

The chain combines TRBV6-2 or TRBV6-3 with TRBJ1-5, with 7 nucleotides matching TRBD1. The CDR3 totals 17 residues. Germline V CDR1 and CDR2: MNHEY, SVGEGT. Germline trimming cut 2 bases from V and 3 bases from J; bases unmatched to any gene: 10. CDR3 amino acids: CASSYPPGGKNNQPQHF. CDR3 nucleotide sequence: TGTGCCAGCAGTTACCCTCCAGGGGGGAAGAACAATCAGCCCCAGCATTTT.

The chain joins TRBV12-3 or TRBV12-4 to TRBJ1-6; unclear D gene. The CDR3 totals 14 residues. V lost 3 bases to trimming and J lost 10 bases, with 13 bases between them. The CDR3 DNA follows: TGTGCCAGCAGTTTGAGTCAGGACGGATCACCCCTCCACTTT. Protein sequence: CASSLSQDGSPLHF.

The V call is TRBV5-6, the J call TRBJ2-5; TRBD2 might be the D (5 bases). The CDR3 extends over 13 amino acids. V was shortened by 0 bases and J by 7 bases, with 10 bases between the two germline ends. CDR1 is SGHDT, CDR2 YYEEEE, per germline. The CDR3 sequence: CASSLASWGTQYF. In DNA form, the CDR3 reads TGTGCCAGCAGCTTGGCTAGCTGGGGGACCCAGTACTTC.

The V call is TRBV7-2, the J call TRBJ1-3, with TRBD1 as a possible D gene (6 bases). V lost 1 base and J 4 bases, leaving 8 bases between the germline ends. The germline V gene encodes CDR1 SGHTA and CDR2 FQGNSA. This CDR3 comprises 14 residues. CDR3 nucleotides: TGTGCCAGCAGCTTAGGGGGGCAAGGAAACACCATATATTTT. Translating gives CASSLGGQGNTIYF.

This rearrangement joins TRBV6-1 to TRBJ1-5; D is ambiguous. The CDR3 is 15 amino acids. The germline V gene has CDR1 MNHNS and CDR2 SASEGT. The V end was cut by 6 bases, the J end by 0 bases, with 12 bases between. CDR3 nucleotides: TGTGCCAGCAGAAAGCTAGCGGTTAGCAATCAGCCCCAGCATTTT. Amino acids: CASRKLAVSNQPQHF.

The chain carries TRBV20-1 and TRBJ2-1, with unresolved D. Germline-derived CDR1 and CDR2 are DFQATT and SNEGSKA (reference sequence). This CDR3 has 13 amino acids. The germline V and J ends were trimmed by 4 bases and 10 bases, with 17 bases remaining between them. The chain's CDR3 is CSAKDPRGREQFF. The CDR3 region has the DNA TGCAGTGCTAAAGATCCCCGCGGACGCGAGCAGTTCTTC.

V and J are TRBV6-2 or TRBV6-3 and TRBJ2-5; no clear D. The CDR3 is 15 residues long. Germline V gene sequence: CDR1 MNHEY, CDR2 SVGEGT. Trimming took 6 bases from V and 1 from J, leaving 15 bases between them. CDR3 amino acids: CASRPPARPQETQYF. The CDR3, as DNA: TGTGCCAGCAGGCCCCCGGCTAGGCCCCAAGAGACCCAGTACTTC.

Ten or more counts support this clonotype. The gene calls are TRBV7-2 and TRBJ2-1; no definite D call. Germline CDR1 and CDR2: SGHTA and FQGNSA. V was shortened by 2 bases and J by 8 bases, with 7 bases between the two germline ends. The CDR3 runs to 12 residues. The CDR3 loop reads CASSLRFYEQFF. As DNA, the CDR3 is TGTGCCAGCAGCTTAAGGTTCTATGAGCAGTTCTTC.

The table lists this clonotype with a few counts. The chain recombines TRBV7-2 with TRBJ1-5, with a possible D match to TRBD1 (6 bases). The CDR3 has 17 residues. Between the trimmed V and J ends, which lost 3 bases and 1 base, there was a span of 16 bases. Germline V gives CDR1 SGHTA, CDR2 FQGNSA. CDR3 nucleotides: TGTGCCAGCAGCTTGGCGGGGACACGTGGAAGCAATCAGCCCCAGCATTTT. Its translation is CASSLAGTRGSNQPQHF.

This rearrangement joins TRBV30 to TRBJ2-1; D call uncertain. Trimming removed 2 bases at V and 4 bases at J, with 6 bases between. This CDR3 is built from 12 residues. The V gene's germline CDR1 is GTSNPN and CDR2 SVGIG (reference sequence). CDR3 in amino acids: CAWSLGYNEQFF. For the CDR3, the DNA is TGTGCCTGGAGTTTGGGATACAATGAGCAGTTCTTC.

This clonotype appeared many times. The chain carries TRBV7-3 and TRBJ2-2; no clear D. The V and J ends lost 5 bases and 5 bases respectively, with 15 bases between them. Germline lookup yields CDR1 SGHTA and CDR2 FQGTGA. The CDR3 is 15 residues long. The CDR3 region is CASSLNPRPTGELFF. CDR3 nucleotides: TGTGCCAGCAGCCTAAACCCTCGTCCAACCGGGGAGCTGTTTTTT.

This clonotype was counted between two and nine times. This chain joins TRBV11-2 and TRBJ2-1, with 14 bases lining up with TRBD2. Germline values: CDR1 SGHAT, CDR2 FQNNGV. CDR3 size: 16 residues. V lost 2 bases to trimming and J lost 13 bases; unmatched junction nucleotides: 10. The CDR3 here is CASSLSPGLAGEEQFF. The CDR3 DNA reads TGTGCCAGCAGCTTAAGTCCGGGACTAGCGGGAGAAGAACAGTTCTTC.